These 22 T cell receptor beta chains share one sample of origin, sequenced in a study of cytomegalovirus exposure and HLA in healthy donors. Assay: immunoSEQ multiplex PCR; the TCRdb copy retains only in-frame clones and omits some. Among tens of thousands of clones listed, almost 95% were seen once. Sequenced sample: PBMCs. Receptors were obtained from a man younger than 30 in good health and CMV-seronegative.

J is TRBJ2-7 and V is TRBV18; unclear D gene. Trimming pared 3 bases from V and 1 base from J, leaving 7 bases between. This CDR3 is built from 13 residues. Germline CDR1 and CDR2: KGHSH and LQKENI. CDR3 sequence: CASSPQLSYEQYF. The CDR3 DNA reads as TGTGCCAGCTCACCTCAACTGTCCTACGAGCAGTACTTC.

The V gene is TRBV12-5, the J gene TRBJ2-1, with TRBD2 as a possible D gene (6 bases). This CDR3 comprises 15 residues. The V gene lost 3 bases and the J gene lost 2 bases, with 11 bases spanning the gap. Germline values: CDR1 LGHNT, CDR2 FRNRAP. The CDR3 region is CASGLGGTTYNEQFF. As DNA, the CDR3 is TGTGCTAGTGGTTTAGGCGGGACGACCTACAATGAGCAGTTCTTC.

The chain links TRBV7-2 to TRBJ2-7; TRBD2 is a possible D gene (6 bases). Trimming took off 4 bases at V and 7 bases at J, with 17 bases between the two ends. Looked up from germline, CDR1 is SGHTA and CDR2 is FQGNSA. This CDR3 comprises 14 residues. The CDR3 loop is CASSSGLQWGEQYF. For the CDR3, the DNA is TGTGCCAGCAGCTCGGGACTCCAGTGGGGGGAGCAGTACTTC.

In its sample, this clone was seen once. V and J are TRBV1 and TRBJ2-1; TRBD2, the table's D call, lacks a check against the DNA. TRBV1 is termed a pseudogene. The length of the CDR3 is 16 residues. In DNA, the CDR3 is TGCACCAGCAGCCAAGATCTGGTTAGCTCCTACAATGAGCAGTTCTTC. Translating gives CTSSQDLVSSYNEQFF.

This clone was seen a single time. This chain connects TRBV9 to TRBJ1-2; TRBD1 is a possible D gene (5 bases). This CDR3 comprises 15 residues. CDR1 SGDLS and CDR2 YYNGEE come from the germline V gene. V lost 0 bases and J lost 1, with 10 bases in between. For the CDR3, the DNA is TGTGCCAGCAGCGTAGCTACAGACAGTAACTATGGCTACACCTTC. Amino acid sequence: CASSVATDSNYGYTF.

In its sample, this clone was seen once. This chain connects TRBV4-3 to TRBJ2-1; 8 positions match TRBD2. Unmatched junction bases numbered 3, after V lost 1 base and J lost 7 bases. Germline V gives CDR1 LGHNA, CDR2 YSLEER. The CDR3 totals 14 residues. The CDR3 loop reads CASSQVGTRNEQFF. Written as DNA, the CDR3 is TGCGCCAGCAGCCAAGTGGGGACTAGAAATGAGCAGTTCTTC.

To note about this clone: The junction departs from the called germline gene at one end, perhaps through a read error. The rearrangement uses TRBV7-7 and TRBJ2-1; maybe TRBD2 (6 bases). The CDR3 length is 13 residues. CDR1 SSHAT and CDR2 FNYEAQ come from the germline V gene (reference sequence). CDR3 sequence (DNA): TGTGCTAGCAGCTCGGGGACTTCCAATGAGCAGTTCTTC. It codes for CASSSGTSNEQFF.

In this sample, this clone turned up once. For the CDR3, the DNA is TGTGCCAGCAGCCTAGCGGGAGTCTACAATGAGCAGTTCTTC. Translation gives CASSLAGVYNEQFF. The V call is TRBV6-1, the J call TRBJ2-1; TRBD2 agrees at 10 bases. The trim removed 6 bases at V and 3 bases at J, leaving 2 bases unmatched. The CDR3 has 14 residues. Per germline, CDR1 MNHNS and CDR2 SASEGT.

The chain combines TRBV2 with TRBJ2-5; D gene ambiguous. Deletions cut 1 base from V and 4 bases from J, with 7 bases between. The CDR3 has 13 amino acids. Germline CDR1 is SNHLY and CDR2 is FYNNEI. CDR3 in amino acids: CASSEGVGETQYF. The CDR3 DNA reads TGTGCCAGCAGTGAAGGAGTTGGAGAGACCCAGTACTTC.

In this sample, this clone turned up a few times. This chain connects TRBV11-2 to TRBJ2-1, with 8 bases fitting TRBD1. The CDR3 has 13 amino acids. After removal of 3 bases from V and 5 bases from J, the junction contained 0 bases not matched to a gene. Germline V CDR1 and CDR2: SGHAT, FQNNGV. DNA for the CDR3: TGTGCCAGCAGCTTGGGACAGGACAATGAGCAGTTCTTC. Translated, it gives CASSLGQDNEQFF. The full variable domain, completed using reference TRBV11-2 and TRBJ2-1, is EAGVAQSPRYKIIEKRQSVAFWCNPISGHATLYWYQQILGQGPKLLIQFQNNGVVDDSQLPKDRFSAERLKGVDSTLKIQPAKLEDSAVYLCASSLGQDNEQFFGPGTRLTVL.

The chain combines TRBV28 with TRBJ2-7; 12 nucleotides line up with TRBD2. Unmatched junction bases numbered 11, after V lost 4 bases and J lost 4 bases. CDR1 is MDHEN and CDR2 is SYDVKM in the germline V gene. The CDR3 is 17 residues long. CDR3 amino acids: CASSSPRTSGTQYEQYF. CDR3 coding DNA: TGTGCCAGCAGTTCCCCCAGGACTAGCGGGACTCAATACGAGCAGTACTTC.

DNA for the CDR3: TGCGCCAGCGCTACAGAAATGAACACTGAAGCTTTCTTT. Amino acid sequence: CASATEMNTEAFF. V gene TRBV5-1 combines with J gene TRBJ1-1, with D uncertain. This CDR3 has 13 residues. V lost 7 bases, J lost 0 bases, and 10 bases lay in between. The germline V gene encodes CDR1 SGHRS and CDR2 YFSETQ.

This clone appeared a single time. The chain employs TRBV9 and TRBJ2-1; D may be TRBD2 (6 bases). Trimming left V 0 bases short and J 9 bases short, with 16 bases between. The CDR3 is 15 residues long. CDR1 SGDLS and CDR2 YYNGEE come from the germline V gene. The CDR3 loop is CASSVDPSWDFEQFF. In DNA, the CDR3 is TGTGCCAGCAGCGTAGATCCTTCCTGGGACTTTGAGCAGTTCTTC.

The chain combines TRBV19 with TRBJ2-1; no clear D gene. Trimming left V 3 bases short and J 7 bases short, with 4 bases between. The germline V gene has CDR1 LNHDA and CDR2 SQIVND (reference sequence). This CDR3 has 11 amino acids. The chain's CDR3 is CASSIKNEQFF. CDR3 DNA: TGTGCCAGTAGTATTAAAAATGAGCAGTTCTTC. The whole variable domain, remainder taken from reference TRBV19 and TRBJ2-1, is DGGITQSPKYLFRKEGQNVTLSCEQNLNHDAMYWYRQDPGQGLRLIYYSQIVNDFQKGDIAEGYSVSREKKESFPLTVTSAQKNPTAFYLCASSIKNEQFFGPGTRLTVL.

The V call is TRBV5-1, the J call TRBJ2-2, with 8 bases that match TRBD1. Germline V lookup: CDR1 SGHRS, CDR2 YFSETQ. Germline trimming cut 4 bases from V and 6 bases from J; bases unmatched to any gene: 5. The CDR3 length is 14 residues. The CDR3 DNA is TGCGCCAGCAGCATGCAGGGGGCGGCCGGGGAGCTGTTTTTT. As protein: CASSMQGAAGELFF.

The chain carries TRBV29-1 and TRBJ2-1; D remains ambiguous. In germline, CDR1 is SQVTM, CDR2 ANQGSEA. This CDR3 is built from 13 residues. The V gene lost 4 bases and the J gene lost 1 base, with 8 bases spanning the gap. In nucleotides, the CDR3 is TGCAGCGTTGGGTTGACATCCTACAATGAGCAGTTCTTC. Translating gives CSVGLTSYNEQFF.

J is TRBJ2-3 and V is TRBV9; no firm D call. The CDR3 has 11 amino acids. V was shortened by 2 bases and J by 5 bases, with 3 bases between the two germline ends. Germline V lookup: CDR1 SGDLS, CDR2 YYNGEE. CDR3 protein: CASSVGDTQYF. The CDR3 DNA is TGTGCCAGCAGCGTCGGAGATACGCAGTATTTT.

The V gene is TRBV28, the J gene TRBJ2-7, with TRBD2 as a possible D gene (7 bases). This CDR3 spans 17 amino acids. V was pared by 3 bases and J by 4 bases, with 22 bases between. The germline V gene has CDR1 MDHEN and CDR2 SYDVKM. The CDR3 protein is CASSFSGEGSKEYEQYF. Here the CDR3 DNA reads TGTGCCAGCAGTTTTTCAGGGGAGGGATCCAAGGAGTACGAGCAGTACTTC.

V usage is TRBV28 and J usage is TRBJ2-5, with 9 bases lining up with TRBD1. V dropped 1 base and J dropped 6; count of bases not matched to a gene: 6. This CDR3 is 15 amino acids long. CDR1 MDHEN and CDR2 SYDVKM come from the germline V gene. In DNA, the CDR3 is TGTGCCAGCAGTTTATCCGCGACAGGGGGGAAGACCCAGTACTTC. Encoded protein: CASSLSATGGKTQYF.

The chain joins TRBV9 to TRBJ1-2; 7 nucleotides line up with TRBD1. J gave up 4 bases and V 4 bases, and 7 bases lay outside the gene matches. In germline, CDR1 is SGDLS, CDR2 YYNGEE. The CDR3 extends over 14 amino acids. The CDR3: CASSTGTVFYGYTF. CDR3 coding DNA: TGTGCCAGCAGCACCGGGACAGTCTTCTATGGCTACACCTTC.

In this sample, this clone turned up once. The rearrangement links TRBV10-3 to TRBJ2-3; 7 nucleotides match TRBD2. Trimming cost V 4 bases and J 0 bases; bases outside gene matches: 1. CDR1 and CDR2 (germline): ENHRY, SYGVKD. The CDR3 spans 14 residues. The CDR3 sequence: CAISVGGSTDTQYF. The CDR3 DNA reads TGTGCCATCAGTGTCGGGGGGAGCACAGATACGCAGTATTTT.

This clone occurred once. The chain uses TRBV15 and TRBJ2-3, with D possibly matching TRBD2 (6 bases). V dropped 1 base and J dropped 4 bases, with 18 bases sitting between them. Germline values: CDR1 LNHNV, CDR2 YYDKDF (reference sequence). This CDR3 spans 17 amino acids. The CDR3 DNA is TGTGCCACCAGCAGAGGTTGGCTGACTAGTGGGGCAGATACGCAGTATTTT. This encodes CATSRGWLTSGADTQYF.